This T cell receptor beta chain was profiled in a study of T cells in women clearing cervical HPV infection. TCRdb keeps only in-frame clones here, not all; method: immunoSEQ multiplex PCR. The sample has about 41,000 clones. V was pared by 2 bases and J by 6 bases, with 8 bases between. The germline gives CDR1 SNHLY, CDR2 FYNNEI. The CDR3 covers 12 residues. In regard to this clone: The read falls 3 residues short of the CDR3 end, and the missing part is taken from the germline J gene.

Sequences were obtained from blood buffy coat. This receptor was taken from a woman between 18 and 69 years old with a cervical HPV16 infection that either progressed to CIN3+ or cleared (not recorded which). The rearrangement uses TRBV2 and TRBJ2-7; TRBD1 might be the D (6 bases). The CDR3 loop is CASSENRVEQYF. The sequenced part of the CDR3 DNA is TGTGCCAGCAGTGAAAACAGGGTCGAG.